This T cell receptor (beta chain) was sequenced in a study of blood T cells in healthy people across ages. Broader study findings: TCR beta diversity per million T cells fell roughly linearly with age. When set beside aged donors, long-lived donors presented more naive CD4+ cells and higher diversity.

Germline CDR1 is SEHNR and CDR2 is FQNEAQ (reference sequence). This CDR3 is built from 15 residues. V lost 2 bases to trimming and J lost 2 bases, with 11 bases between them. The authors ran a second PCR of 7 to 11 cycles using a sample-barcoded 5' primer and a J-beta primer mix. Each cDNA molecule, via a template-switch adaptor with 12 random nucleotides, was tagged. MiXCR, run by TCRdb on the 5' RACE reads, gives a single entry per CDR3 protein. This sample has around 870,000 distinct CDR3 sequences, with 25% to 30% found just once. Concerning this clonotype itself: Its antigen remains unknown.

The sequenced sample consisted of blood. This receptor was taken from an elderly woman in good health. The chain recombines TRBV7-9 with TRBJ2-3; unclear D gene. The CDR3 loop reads CASSLRATPTDTQYF. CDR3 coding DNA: TGTGCCAGCAGCTTAAGAGCGACTCCCACAGATACGCAGTATTTT.